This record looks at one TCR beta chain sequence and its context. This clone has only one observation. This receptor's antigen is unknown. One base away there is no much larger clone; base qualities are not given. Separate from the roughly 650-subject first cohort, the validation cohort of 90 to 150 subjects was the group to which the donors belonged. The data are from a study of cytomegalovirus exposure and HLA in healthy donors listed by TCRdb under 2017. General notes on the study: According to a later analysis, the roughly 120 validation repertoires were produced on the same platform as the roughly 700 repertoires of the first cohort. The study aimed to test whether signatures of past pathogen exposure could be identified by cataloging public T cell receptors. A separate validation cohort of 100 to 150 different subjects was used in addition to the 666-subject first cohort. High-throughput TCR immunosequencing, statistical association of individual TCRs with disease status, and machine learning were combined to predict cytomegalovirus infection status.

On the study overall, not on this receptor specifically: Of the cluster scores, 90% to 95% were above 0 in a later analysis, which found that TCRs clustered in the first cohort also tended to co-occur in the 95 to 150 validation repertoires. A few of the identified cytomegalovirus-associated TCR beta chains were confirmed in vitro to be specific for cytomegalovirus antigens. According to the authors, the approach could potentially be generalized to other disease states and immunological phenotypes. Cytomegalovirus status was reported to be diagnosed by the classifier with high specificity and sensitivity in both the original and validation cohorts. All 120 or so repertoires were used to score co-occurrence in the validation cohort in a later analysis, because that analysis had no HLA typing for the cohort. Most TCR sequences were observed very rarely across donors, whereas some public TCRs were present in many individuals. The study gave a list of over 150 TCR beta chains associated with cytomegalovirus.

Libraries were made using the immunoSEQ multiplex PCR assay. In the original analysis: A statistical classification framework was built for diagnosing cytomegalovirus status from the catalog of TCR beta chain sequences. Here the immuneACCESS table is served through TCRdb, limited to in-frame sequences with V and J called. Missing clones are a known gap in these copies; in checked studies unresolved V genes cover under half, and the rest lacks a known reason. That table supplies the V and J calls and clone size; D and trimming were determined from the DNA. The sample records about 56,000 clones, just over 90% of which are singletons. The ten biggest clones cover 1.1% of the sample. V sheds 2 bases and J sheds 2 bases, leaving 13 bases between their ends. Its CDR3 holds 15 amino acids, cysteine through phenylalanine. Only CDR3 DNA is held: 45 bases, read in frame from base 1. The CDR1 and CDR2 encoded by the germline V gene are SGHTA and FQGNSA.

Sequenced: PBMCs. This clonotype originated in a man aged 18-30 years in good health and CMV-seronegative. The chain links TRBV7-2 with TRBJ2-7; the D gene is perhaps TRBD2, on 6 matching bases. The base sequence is TGTGCCAGCAGCTTAAGCGGGCCGACTACCTACGAGCAGTACTTC. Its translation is CASSLSGPTTYEQYF.